The TCR beta chain described here comes from a study of response to subunit inactivated influenza vaccine. General study results and limits: Only a handful of new T cells, the authors suggested, are recruited with each seasonal influenza vaccination.

CDR3 length equals 18 residues. The germline V gene has CDR1 MNHNS and CDR2 SASEGT. With V trimmed by 7 bases and J by 2 bases, 18 bases remained unmatched. For this clonotype: As yet, its antigen is unknown.

TCRdb itself ran the RT-PCR reads through MiXCR, one entry per CDR3 protein. The data show more than 200,000 distinct CDR3 sequences, with about 12% seen just once and 7.8% held by the top ten. The receptor was isolated from a man aged 45-65 years who received an inactivated influenza vaccine. The specimen comprised non-naive T cells sorted from PBMCs, sampled roughly 15 days before vaccination. The chain has TRBV6-1 and TRBJ2-5; 8 nucleotides agree with TRBD2. As DNA, the CDR3 is TGTGCCAGCACCGAGAGGCCCAGCGGGGGACTGGGGCAAGAGACCCAGTACTTC. Translated, it gives CASTERPSGGLGQETQYF.